The present T cell receptor (beta chain) was sequenced within a study of CD8 T cells in ankylosing spondylitis. Findings and caveats of the study: It appeared that ankylosing spondylitis blood was characterized by a TCR beta motif of roughly 8 highly homologous variants. It was reported that disease-linked clones were significantly enriched in matched ankylosing spondylitis synovial fluid.

Each TCR beta library was made by quantitative 5'-RACE that incorporated molecular barcodes. Each CDR3 protein gets one entry after TCRdb re-called the 5' RACE reads with MiXCR. This table holds about 130,000 distinct CDR3 sequences, 7% to 10% found once. This clonotype was recorded a few times. Its antigen is unidentified. The TCR sequence derives from a male donor with ankylosing spondylitis or in good health (not recorded which). Sequencing input: blood, either unsorted or a sorted T cell fraction (not recorded which).

Written as DNA, the CDR3 is TGCGCCAGCAGCCCGGCGGCGGGAGGGCCTGACTACGAGCAGTACTTC. Amino acid sequence: CASSPAAGGPDYEQYF. The J gene is TRBJ2-7, the V gene TRBV5-1; 9 nucleotides align to TRBD2. CDR3 size: 16 residues. Trimming removed 4 bases from V and 3 bases from J; junction bases left unmatched: 11. Germline assignment: CDR1 SGHRS and CDR2 YFSETQ.